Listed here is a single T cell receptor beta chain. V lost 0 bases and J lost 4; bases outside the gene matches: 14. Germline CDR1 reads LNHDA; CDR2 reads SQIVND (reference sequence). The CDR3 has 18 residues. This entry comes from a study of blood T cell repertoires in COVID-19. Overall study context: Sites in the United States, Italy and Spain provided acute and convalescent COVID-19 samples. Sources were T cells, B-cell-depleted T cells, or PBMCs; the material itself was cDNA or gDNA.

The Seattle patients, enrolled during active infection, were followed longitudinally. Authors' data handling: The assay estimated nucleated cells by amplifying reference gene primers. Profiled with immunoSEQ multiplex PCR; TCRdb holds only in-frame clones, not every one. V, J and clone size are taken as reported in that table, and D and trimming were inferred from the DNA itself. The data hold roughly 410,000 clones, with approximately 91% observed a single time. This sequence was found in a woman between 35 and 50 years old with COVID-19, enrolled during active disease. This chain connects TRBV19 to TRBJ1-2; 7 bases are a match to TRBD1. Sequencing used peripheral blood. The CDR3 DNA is TGTGCCAGTAGTATAGACGGTGCGGCAGGGGGAGGTCGCTATGGCTACACCTTC. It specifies CASSIDGAAGGGRYGYTF.